The rows below give T cell receptor beta chains drawn from one sample of a study of cytomegalovirus exposure and HLA in healthy donors. Sequenced by immunoSEQ multiplex PCR; TCRdb stores in-frame clones only, minus some. The data show around 300,000 clones, around nine tenths seen once. The sample consisted of PBMCs. These receptors originate from a woman younger than 35 in good health and CMV-seronegative. CDR3s include the opening cysteine and the closing phenylalanine or tryptophan. Each record gives: CDR3 length, V gene, D gene, clone size, CDR3 protein. A D gene is named only where the DNA matches it firmly. Not every row has a clone size; where given, it reads once, few, many or a size class.

14	TRBV15	-	-	CATSRDWTVDGYTF
15	TRBV28	-	-	CASSMTGFITGGYTF
19	TRBV28	TRBD2	-	CASSLTGTSGRSTLNEQFF
14	TRBV6-6	TRBD1	-	CASRLQGINEKLFF
12	TRBV19	-	-	CASRMGRTEAFF
14	TRBV29-1	TRBD1	-	CSATTGGSGNTIYF
15	TRBV27	-	-	CASSFKAGVREKLFF
14	TRBV18	-	-	CASSPLLSTDTQYF
14	TRBV28	TRBD1	-	CASSPTGGRDEQYF
14	TRBV30	TRBD1	-	CAWMEKGAGDTQYF
19	TRBV7-6	TRBD2	-	CASSLVVGLAGDAPYEQYF
14	TRBV5-1	TRBD1	-	CASSSGQMNTEAFF
19	TRBV9	TRBD1	-	CASSEPLQGSFSGANVLTF
15	TRBV5-6	TRBD2	-	CASSPGLAAYNEQFF
15	TRBV11-2	TRBD1	-	CASSAYRDRRTEAFF
16	TRBV11-1	-	-	CASSPRVGGKDYEQYF
15	TRBV7-2	TRBD2	once	CASRLSGSFSYEQYF
22	TRBV9	TRBD2	-	CASSGRLAGESYPLYSAHEQYF
14	TRBV9	-	-	CASSGAGNSYEQYF
16	TRBV13	TRBD1	once	CASSIRDRGSSYEQYF
13	TRBV5-4	-	-	CASQLKPGDEQYF
14	TRBV4-1	-	-	CASSRLTGDEKLFF
16	TRBV7-8	-	-	CASSPRGGRGGYGYTF
13	TRBV10-3	-	-	CAPGDVTNEKLFF
15	TRBV15	-	-	CATSRAGGAYTEAFF
14	TRBV9	TRBD2	-	CASSAAGGPYEQYF
14	TRBV6-1	-	-	CAIDDQEGYNEQFF
14	TRBV11-3	-	-	CASSLGPNTGELFF
15	TRBV28	-	-	CASRIFESGNQPQHF
14	TRBV2	-	-	CASSERRGGYGYTF
15	TRBV5-6	-	-	CASSLDRRLNTEAFF
16	TRBV9	-	once	CASSLTVSSGANVLTF
13	TRBV10-2	-	few	CASSVTANTEAFF
16	TRBV18	TRBD1	-	CASSPGPGQGGYTQYF
14	TRBV28	TRBD1	-	CASSEQGDRRGYTF
15	TRBV12-5	-	once	CASGLVLRVPTEAFF
13	TRBV27	-	-	CASRDRSSYEQYF
14	TRBV10-3	TRBD1	once	CAVGQGSTNEKLFF
15	TRBV27	TRBD1	-	CASSLSSRGLETQYF
14	TRBV10-3	TRBD2	-	CAISGLAGTNEQFF
17	TRBV18	TRBD2	-	CASSPLVGTSGLDEQFF
18	TRBV7-9	TRBD1	few	CASSLESTGPRDSMGYTF